This T cell receptor (beta chain) was captured by sequencing in a study of blood T cells in healthy people across ages. This clonotype was detected a few times. V lost 7 bases to trimming and J lost 1 base, with 15 bases between them. The CDR3 covers 15 residues. Looked up from germline, CDR1 is MNHNS and CDR2 is SASEGT. The use of a sample-barcoded 5' primer and a J-beta primer mix characterized a second PCR of roughly 7 to 11 cycles. From the 5' RACE reads, TCRdb called clonotypes with MiXCR, one entry per CDR3 protein. The data hold around 1.5 million distinct CDR3 sequences, with approximately 42% observed a single time.

The sequence derives from a woman younger than 35 in good health. V usage is TRBV6-1 and J usage is TRBJ2-3; D gene ambiguous. The sample taken for sequencing was blood. The CDR3 nucleotides read TGTGCCAGCACTCCAGGCTCTTCCGGCACAGATACGCAGTATTTT. Amino acid sequence: CASTPGSSGTDTQYF.